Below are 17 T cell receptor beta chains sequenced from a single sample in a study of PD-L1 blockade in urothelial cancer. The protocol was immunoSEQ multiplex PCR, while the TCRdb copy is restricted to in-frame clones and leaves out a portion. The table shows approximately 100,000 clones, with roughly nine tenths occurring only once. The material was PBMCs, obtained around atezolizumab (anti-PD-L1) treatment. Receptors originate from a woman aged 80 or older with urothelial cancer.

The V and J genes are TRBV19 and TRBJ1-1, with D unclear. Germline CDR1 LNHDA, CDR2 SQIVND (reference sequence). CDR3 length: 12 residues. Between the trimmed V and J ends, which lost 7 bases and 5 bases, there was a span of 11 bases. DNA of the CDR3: TGTGCCAGTACTGTGACGGGAACTGAAGCTTTCTTT. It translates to CASTVTGTEAFF.

CDR3 DNA sequence: TGTGCCAGTAGTCCAACCGGGACAGGGGGAGATACGCAGTATTTT. It yields the protein CASSPTGTGGDTQYF. This sequence joins TRBV19 and TRBJ2-3; 11 bases match TRBD1. CDR3 length equals 15 residues. Germline assignment: CDR1 LNHDA and CDR2 SQIVND (reference sequence). Trimming removed 5 bases from V and 5 bases from J; junction bases left unmatched: 6. Looking up the rest from reference TRBV19 and TRBJ2-3 gives the full variable domain: DGGITQSPKYLFRKEGQNVTLSCEQNLNHDAMYWYRQDPGQGLRLIYYSQIVNDFQKGDIAEGYSVSREKKESFPLTVTSAQKNPTAFYLCASSPTGTGGDTQYFGPGTRLTVL.

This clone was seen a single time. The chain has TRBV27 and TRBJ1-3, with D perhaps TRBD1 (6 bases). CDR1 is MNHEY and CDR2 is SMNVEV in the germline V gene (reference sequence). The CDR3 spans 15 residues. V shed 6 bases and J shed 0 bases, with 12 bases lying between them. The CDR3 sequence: CASSPGGYSGNTIYF. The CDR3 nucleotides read TGTGCCAGCAGCCCGGGGGGCTACTCTGGAAACACCATATATTTT.

In DNA, the CDR3 is TGTGCCAGCAGTGAAGAGGTTTGGAGGGTTCGCTACACCTTC. Translating it yields CASSEEVWRVRYTF. V is TRBV6-1 and J is TRBJ1-2; no definite D call. Trimming removed 1 base at V and 9 bases at J, with 15 bases between. This CDR3 is 14 amino acids long. The germline CDR1 and CDR2 sequences are MNHNS and SASEGT.

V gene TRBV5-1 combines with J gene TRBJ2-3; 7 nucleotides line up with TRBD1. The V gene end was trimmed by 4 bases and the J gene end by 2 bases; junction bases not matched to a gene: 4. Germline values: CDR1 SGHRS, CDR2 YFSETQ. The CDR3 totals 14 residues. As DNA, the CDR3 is TGCGCCAGCAGCCAGGGACAGATCACAGATACGCAGTATTTT. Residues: CASSQGQITDTQYF.

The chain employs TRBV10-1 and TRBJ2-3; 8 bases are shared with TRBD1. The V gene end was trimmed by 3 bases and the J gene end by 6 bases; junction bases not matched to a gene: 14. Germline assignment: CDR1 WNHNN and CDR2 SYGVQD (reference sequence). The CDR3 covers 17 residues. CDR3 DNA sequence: TGCGCCAGCAGTGACCCGGCTCCGACAGGGGATCGGGATACGCAGTATTTT. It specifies CASSDPAPTGDRDTQYF.

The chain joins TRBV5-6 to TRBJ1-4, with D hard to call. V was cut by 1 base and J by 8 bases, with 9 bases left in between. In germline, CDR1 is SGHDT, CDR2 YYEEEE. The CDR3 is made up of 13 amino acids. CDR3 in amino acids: CASSLQTAEKLFF. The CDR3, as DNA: TGTGCCAGCAGCTTGCAGACTGCGGAAAAACTGTTTTTT.

Written as DNA, the CDR3 is TGTGCCAGCAGCTCAAGCGGGAGGGCCTCAAATGAGCAGTTCTTC. Its translation is CASSSSGRASNEQFF. V gene TRBV5-4 combines with J gene TRBJ2-1; 10 nucleotides line up with TRBD2. V trimming: 3 bases; J trimming: 7 bases; junction bases outside the gene matches: 7. The CDR3 totals 15 residues. The germline CDR1 and CDR2 sequences are SGHNT and YYREEE (reference sequence).

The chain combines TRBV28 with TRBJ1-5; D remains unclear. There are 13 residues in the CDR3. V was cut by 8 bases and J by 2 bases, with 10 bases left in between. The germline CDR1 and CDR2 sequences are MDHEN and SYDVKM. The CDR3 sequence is CASFEARNQPQHF. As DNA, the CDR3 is TGTGCCAGCTTTGAGGCGCGCAATCAGCCCCAGCATTTT.

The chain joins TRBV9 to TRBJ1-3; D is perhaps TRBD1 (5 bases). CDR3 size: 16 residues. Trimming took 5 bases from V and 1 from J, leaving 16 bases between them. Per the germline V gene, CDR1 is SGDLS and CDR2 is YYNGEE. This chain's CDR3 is CASSPQGAVSGNTIYF. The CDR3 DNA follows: TGTGCCAGCAGTCCCCAGGGTGCGGTGTCTGGAAACACCATATATTTT.

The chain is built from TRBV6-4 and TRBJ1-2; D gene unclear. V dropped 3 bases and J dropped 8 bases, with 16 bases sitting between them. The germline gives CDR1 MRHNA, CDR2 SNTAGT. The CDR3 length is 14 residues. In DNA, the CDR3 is TGTGCCAGCAGTGAGACTTTCGGTGGTCCGGGCTACACCTTC. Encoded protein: CASSETFGGPGYTF.

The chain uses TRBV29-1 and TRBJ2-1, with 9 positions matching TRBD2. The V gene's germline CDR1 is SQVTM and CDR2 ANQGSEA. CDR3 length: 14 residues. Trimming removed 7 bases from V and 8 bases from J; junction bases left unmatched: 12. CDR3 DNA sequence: TGCAGCGAGCGGGGCGGGAGGGCCTATGATGAGCAGTTCTTC. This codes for CSERGGRAYDEQFF.

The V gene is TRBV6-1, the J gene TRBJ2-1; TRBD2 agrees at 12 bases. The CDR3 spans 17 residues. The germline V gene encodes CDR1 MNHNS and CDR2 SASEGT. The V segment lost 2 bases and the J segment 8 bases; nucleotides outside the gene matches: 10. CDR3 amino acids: CASSEFHRTSGMHEQFF. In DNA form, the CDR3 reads TGTGCCAGCAGTGAATTCCACCGGACTAGCGGGATGCATGAGCAGTTCTTC.

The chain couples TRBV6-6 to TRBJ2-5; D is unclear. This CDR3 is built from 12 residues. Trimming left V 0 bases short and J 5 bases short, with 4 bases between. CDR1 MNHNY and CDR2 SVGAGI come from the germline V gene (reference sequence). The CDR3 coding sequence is TGTGCCAGCAGTTACTCGAGTGAGACCCAGTACTTC. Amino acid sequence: CASSYSSETQYF.

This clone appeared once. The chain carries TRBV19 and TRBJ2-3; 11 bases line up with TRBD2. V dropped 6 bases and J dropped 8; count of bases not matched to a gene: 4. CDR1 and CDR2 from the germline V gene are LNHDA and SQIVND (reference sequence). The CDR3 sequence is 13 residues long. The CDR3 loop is CASRLAGESTQYF. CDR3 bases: TGTGCCAGTAGACTAGCGGGAGAAAGTACGCAGTATTTT.

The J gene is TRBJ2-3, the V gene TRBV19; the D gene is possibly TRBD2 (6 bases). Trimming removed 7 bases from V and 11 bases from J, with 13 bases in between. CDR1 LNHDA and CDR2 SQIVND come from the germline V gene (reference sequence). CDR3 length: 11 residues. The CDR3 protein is CASKGTRGQYF. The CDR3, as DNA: TGTGCCAGTAAAGGGACTCGAGGGCAGTATTTT. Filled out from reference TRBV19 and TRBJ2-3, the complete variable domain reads DGGITQSPKYLFRKEGQNVTLSCEQNLNHDAMYWYRQDPGQGLRLIYYSQIVNDFQKGDIAEGYSVSREKKESFPLTVTSAQKNPTAFYLCASKGTRGQYFGPGTRLTVL.

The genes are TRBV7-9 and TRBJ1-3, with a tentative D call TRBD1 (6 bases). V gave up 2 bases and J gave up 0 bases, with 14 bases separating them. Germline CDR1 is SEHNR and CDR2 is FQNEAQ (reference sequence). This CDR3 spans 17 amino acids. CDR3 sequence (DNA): TGTGCCAGCAGCTTACCGACAGGAACCATCTCTGGAAACACCATATATTTT. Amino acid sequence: CASSLPTGTISGNTIYF.